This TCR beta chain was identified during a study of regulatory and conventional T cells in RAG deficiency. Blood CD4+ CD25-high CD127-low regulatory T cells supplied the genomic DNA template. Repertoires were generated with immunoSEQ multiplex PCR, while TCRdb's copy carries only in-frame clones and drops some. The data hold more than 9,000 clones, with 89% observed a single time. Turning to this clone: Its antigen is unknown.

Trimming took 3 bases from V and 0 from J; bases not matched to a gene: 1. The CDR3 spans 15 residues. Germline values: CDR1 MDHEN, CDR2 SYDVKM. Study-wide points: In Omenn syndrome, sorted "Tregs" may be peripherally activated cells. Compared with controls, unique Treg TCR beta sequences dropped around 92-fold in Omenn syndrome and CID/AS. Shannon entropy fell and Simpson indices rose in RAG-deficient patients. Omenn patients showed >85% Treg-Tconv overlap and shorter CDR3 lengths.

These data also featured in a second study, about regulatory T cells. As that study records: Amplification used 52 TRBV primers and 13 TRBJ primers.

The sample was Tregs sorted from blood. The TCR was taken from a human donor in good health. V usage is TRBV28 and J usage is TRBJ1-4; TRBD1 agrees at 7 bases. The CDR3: CASSFQGATNEKLFF. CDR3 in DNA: TGTGCCAGCAGTTTCCAGGGGGCAACTAATGAAAAACTGTTTTTT.